The 3 T cell receptor beta chains in this list originate from one sample, sequenced in a study. TCRdb re-called the RT-PCR reads with MiXCR, one entry per CDR3 protein. Of about 680,000 distinct CDR3 sequences in the sample, approximately 14% were seen once. Sequencing was performed on memory CD4+ T cells from blood. These receptor sequences come from a female donor in good health, serving as a healthy control.

This clonotype was counted many times. This chain joins TRBV10-3 and TRBJ2-2; tentatively, D is TRBD1 (6 bases). CDR3 length equals 14 residues. From germline, CDR1 is ENHRY and CDR2 SYGVKD. Trimming stripped 2 bases from V and 4 bases from J, with 8 bases between. CDR3 sequence (DNA): TGTGCCATCAGTGAGGGACAGAGCACCGGGGAGCTGTTTTTT. This sequence encodes CAISEGQSTGELFF.

J is TRBJ1-2 and V is TRBV10-3; 9 bases match TRBD1. CDR1 is ENHRY and CDR2 is SYGVKD in the germline V gene. With 10 bases clipped from V and 8 bases from J, the junction kept 17 bases outside the gene matches. This CDR3 has 15 amino acids. The CDR3 reads CATQDGTGNRRGYTF. The CDR3 bases are TGTGCCACCCAAGACGGGACAGGGAACCGAAGGGGCTACACCTTC.

This clonotype was seen at least ten times. This chain joins TRBV4-3 and TRBJ2-1; TRBD2 aligns across 12 bases. Germline CDR1 is LGHNA and CDR2 is YSLEER. The CDR3 spans 17 residues. The V segment lost 0 bases and the J segment 5 bases; nucleotides outside the gene matches: 5. CDR3 sequence reads: CASSQEGGLAGNNEQFF. The DNA of the CDR3 is TGCGCCAGCAGCCAAGAGGGTGGACTAGCGGGGAACAATGAGCAGTTCTTC.